This entry lists 4 T cell receptor beta chains sequenced from one sample in a study of vaccination effects on CD4 cells after COVID-19. Antigen-specific CD4+ T cells were first expanded with viral peptide pools by the ViraFEST assay and only then sequenced. Investigators separated out CD4+ T cells once around 10 days of culture had passed. This person caught SARS-CoV-2 sometime from March to December 2020, and PCR testing confirmed the infection. These receptors are not linked to any known antigen. Clones were sequenced by immunoSEQ multiplex PCR, and TCRdb holds only the in-frame ones, with some missing. The sample shows tens of thousands of clones, around three quarters of them seen only once. This sample comprised CD4+ T cells from PBMCs cultured with HIV peptides, obtained before COVID-19 vaccination. Stated subset: HIV-1 Nef peptide pool negative control/reference culture. These receptors were collected from a human donor who had a prior SARS-CoV-2 infection.

This chain connects TRBV4-1 to TRBJ2-5; 7 bases agree with TRBD2. This CDR3 has 17 residues. Germline V lookup: CDR1 MGHRA, CDR2 YSYEKL. With 3 bases clipped from V and 5 bases from J, the junction kept 15 bases outside the gene matches. The CDR3 DNA is TGCGCCAGCAGCCAGGTCCCCGGGCGGGAGAAGGGTGAGACCCAGTACTTC. It yields the protein CASSQVPGREKGETQYF.

This clone was seen more than once but under ten times. The chain combines TRBV7-9 with TRBJ2-1, with D perhaps matching TRBD1 (6 bases). This CDR3 has 14 residues. V was clipped by 5 bases and J by 8 bases, with 16 bases between them. Per germline, CDR1 SEHNR and CDR2 FQNEAQ (reference sequence). The CDR3 coding sequence is TGTGCCAGCAGCGACGTCGCAGGGGTCGATGAGCAGTTCTTC. This sequence encodes CASSDVAGVDEQFF.

The CDR3 loop reads CASSYRTDSGNTIYF. CDR3 sequence (DNA): TGTGCCAGCAGTTACCGGACCGACTCTGGAAACACCATATATTTT. This chain uses TRBV6-5 with TRBJ1-3; D is uncertain. Per the germline V gene, CDR1 is MNHEY and CDR2 is SVGAGI. V was cut by 2 bases and J by 0 bases, with 8 bases left in between. The CDR3 consists of 15 residues.

This clone was seen more than once but under ten times. This chain links TRBV5-6 with TRBJ2-1; D is perhaps TRBD2 (5 bases). Germline loops: CDR1 SGHDT, CDR2 YYEEEE. There are 16 residues in the CDR3. Trimming shortened V by 3 bases and J by 3 bases, and 16 bases separated the two germline ends. DNA for the CDR3: TGTGCCAGCAGCTACCAACTAGGCTCTTACTACAATGAGCAGTTCTTC. Its translation: CASSYQLGSYYNEQFF.